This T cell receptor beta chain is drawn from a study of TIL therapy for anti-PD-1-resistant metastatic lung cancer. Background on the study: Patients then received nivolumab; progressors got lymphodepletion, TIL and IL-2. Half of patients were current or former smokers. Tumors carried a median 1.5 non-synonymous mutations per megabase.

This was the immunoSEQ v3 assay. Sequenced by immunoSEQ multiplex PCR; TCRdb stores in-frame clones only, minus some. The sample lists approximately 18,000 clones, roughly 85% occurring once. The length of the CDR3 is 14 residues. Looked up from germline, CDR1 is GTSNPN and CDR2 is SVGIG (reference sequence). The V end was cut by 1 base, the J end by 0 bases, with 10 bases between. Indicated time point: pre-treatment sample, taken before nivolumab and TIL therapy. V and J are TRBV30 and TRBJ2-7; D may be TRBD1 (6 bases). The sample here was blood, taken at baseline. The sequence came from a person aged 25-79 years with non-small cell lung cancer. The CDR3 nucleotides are TGTGCCTGGAGTGGTGGGGGCAGCTCCTACGAGCAGTACTTC. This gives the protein CAWSGGGSSYEQYF.